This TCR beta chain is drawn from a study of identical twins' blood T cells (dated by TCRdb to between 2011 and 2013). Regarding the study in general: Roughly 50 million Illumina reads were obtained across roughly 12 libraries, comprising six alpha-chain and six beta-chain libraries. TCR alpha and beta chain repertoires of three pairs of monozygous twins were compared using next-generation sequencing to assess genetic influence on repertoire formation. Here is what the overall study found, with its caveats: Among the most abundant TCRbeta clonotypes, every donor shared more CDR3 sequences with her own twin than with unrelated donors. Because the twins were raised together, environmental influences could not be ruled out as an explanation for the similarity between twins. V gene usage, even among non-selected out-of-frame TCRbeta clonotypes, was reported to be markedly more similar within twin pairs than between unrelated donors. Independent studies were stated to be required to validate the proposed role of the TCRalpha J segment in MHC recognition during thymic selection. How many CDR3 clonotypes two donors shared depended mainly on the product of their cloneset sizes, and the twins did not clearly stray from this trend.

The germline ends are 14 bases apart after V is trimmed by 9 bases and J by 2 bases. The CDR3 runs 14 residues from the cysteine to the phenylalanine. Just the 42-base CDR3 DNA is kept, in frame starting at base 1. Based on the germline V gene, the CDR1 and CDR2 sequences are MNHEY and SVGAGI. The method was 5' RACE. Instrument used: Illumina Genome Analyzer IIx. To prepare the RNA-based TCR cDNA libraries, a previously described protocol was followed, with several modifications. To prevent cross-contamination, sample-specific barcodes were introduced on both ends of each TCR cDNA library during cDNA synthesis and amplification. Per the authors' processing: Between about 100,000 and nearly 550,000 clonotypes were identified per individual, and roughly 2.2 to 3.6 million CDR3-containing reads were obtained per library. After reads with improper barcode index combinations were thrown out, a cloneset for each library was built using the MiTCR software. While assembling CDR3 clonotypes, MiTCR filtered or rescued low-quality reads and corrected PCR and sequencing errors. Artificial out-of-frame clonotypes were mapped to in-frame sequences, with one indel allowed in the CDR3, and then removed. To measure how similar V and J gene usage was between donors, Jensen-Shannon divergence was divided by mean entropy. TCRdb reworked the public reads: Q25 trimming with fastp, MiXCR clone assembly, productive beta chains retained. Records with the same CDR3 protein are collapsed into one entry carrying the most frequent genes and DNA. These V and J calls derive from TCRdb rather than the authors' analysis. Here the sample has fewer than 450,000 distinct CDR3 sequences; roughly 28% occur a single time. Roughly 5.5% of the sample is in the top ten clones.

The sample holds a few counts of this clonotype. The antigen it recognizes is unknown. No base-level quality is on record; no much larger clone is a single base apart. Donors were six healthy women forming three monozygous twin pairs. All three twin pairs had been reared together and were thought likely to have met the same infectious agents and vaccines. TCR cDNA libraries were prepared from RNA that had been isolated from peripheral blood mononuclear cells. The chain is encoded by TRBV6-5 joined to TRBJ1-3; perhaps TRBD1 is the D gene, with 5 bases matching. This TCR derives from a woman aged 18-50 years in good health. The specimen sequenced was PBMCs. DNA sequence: TGTGCCAGTAGTCAGGGTGATCCTGGAAACACCATATATTTT. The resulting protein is CASSQGDPGNTIYF.